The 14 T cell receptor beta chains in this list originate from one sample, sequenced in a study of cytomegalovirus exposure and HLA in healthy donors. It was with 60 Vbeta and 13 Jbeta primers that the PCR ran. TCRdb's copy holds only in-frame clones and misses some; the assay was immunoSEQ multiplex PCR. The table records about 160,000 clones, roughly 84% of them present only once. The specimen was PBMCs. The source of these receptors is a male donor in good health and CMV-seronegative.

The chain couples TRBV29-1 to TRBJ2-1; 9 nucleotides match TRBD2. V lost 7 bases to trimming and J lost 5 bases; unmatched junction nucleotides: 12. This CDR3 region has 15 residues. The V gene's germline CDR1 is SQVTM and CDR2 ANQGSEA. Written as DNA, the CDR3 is TGCAGCGCCCACCTCGGGCTAGCGGGAAACAATGAGCAGTTCTTC. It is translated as CSAHLGLAGNNEQFF.

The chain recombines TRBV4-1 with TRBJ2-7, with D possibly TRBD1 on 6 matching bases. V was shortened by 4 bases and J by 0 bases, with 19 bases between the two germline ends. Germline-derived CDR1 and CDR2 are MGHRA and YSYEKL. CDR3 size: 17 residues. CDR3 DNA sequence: TGCGCCAGCAGCCCCCAGAAAGGGGGTGGTGTCTCCTACGAGCAGTACTTC. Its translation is CASSPQKGGGVSYEQYF.

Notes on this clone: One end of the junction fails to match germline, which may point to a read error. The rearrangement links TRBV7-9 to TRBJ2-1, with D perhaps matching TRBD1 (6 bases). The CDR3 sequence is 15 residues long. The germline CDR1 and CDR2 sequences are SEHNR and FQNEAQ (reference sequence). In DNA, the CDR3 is TGTTCCAGCAGGGGACAACCCAACACCTACAATGAGCAGTTCTTC. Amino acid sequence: CSSRGQPNTYNEQFF.

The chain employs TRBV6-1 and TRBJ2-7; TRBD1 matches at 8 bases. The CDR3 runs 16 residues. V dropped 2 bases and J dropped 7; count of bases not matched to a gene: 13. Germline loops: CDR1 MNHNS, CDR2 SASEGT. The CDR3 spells CASSELEAGGANEQYF. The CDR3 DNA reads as TGTGCCAGCAGTGAACTTGAGGCAGGGGGCGCGAATGAGCAGTACTTC.

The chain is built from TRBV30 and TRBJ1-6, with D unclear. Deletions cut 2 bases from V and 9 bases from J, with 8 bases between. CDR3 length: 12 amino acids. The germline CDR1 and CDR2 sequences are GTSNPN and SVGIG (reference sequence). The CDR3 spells CAWSFSSSPLHF. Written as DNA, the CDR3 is TGTGCCTGGAGTTTTAGTAGTTCACCCCTCCACTTT.

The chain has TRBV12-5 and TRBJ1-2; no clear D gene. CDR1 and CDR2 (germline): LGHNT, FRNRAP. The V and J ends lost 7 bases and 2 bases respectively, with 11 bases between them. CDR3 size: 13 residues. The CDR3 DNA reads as TGTGCTAGTGTCCCCGCAACAAACTATGGCTACACCTTC. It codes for CASVPATNYGYTF.

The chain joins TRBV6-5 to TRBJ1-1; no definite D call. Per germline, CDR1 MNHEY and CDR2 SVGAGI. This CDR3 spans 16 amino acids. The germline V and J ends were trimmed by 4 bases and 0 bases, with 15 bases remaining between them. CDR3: CASSSSGKTLNTEAFF. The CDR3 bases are TGTGCCAGCAGTTCCAGTGGTAAGACTTTGAACACTGAAGCTTTCTTT.

The DNA for the CDR3 is TGTGCCAGCAGCTGGTCGTTGGCTTCCTACAATGAGCAGTTCTTC. It translates to CASSWSLASYNEQFF. The genes are TRBV11-2 and TRBJ2-1; D not resolved. This CDR3 is 15 amino acids long. Looked up from germline, CDR1 is SGHAT and CDR2 is FQNNGV. Trimming pared 4 bases from V and 1 base from J, leaving 11 bases between.

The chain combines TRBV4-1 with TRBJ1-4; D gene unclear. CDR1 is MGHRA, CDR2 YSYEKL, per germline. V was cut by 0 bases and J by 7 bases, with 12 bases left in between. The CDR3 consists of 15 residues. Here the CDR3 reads CASSQDFTGAEKLFF. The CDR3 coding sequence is TGCGCCAGCAGCCAAGATTTTACGGGAGCTGAAAAACTGTTTTTT.

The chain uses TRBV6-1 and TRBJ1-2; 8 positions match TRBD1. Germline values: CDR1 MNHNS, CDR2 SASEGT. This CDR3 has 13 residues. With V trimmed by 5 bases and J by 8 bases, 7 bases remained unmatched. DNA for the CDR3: TGTGCCAGCAGTCAGCAGGGGGCTCGGGGCTACACCTTC. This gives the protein CASSQQGARGYTF.

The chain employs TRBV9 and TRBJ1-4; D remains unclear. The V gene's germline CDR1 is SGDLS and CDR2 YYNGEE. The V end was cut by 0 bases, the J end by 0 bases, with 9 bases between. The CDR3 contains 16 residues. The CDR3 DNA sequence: TGTGCCAGCAGCGTAGACGGGATCGCAACTAATGAAAAACTGTTTTTT. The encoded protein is CASSVDGIATNEKLFF.

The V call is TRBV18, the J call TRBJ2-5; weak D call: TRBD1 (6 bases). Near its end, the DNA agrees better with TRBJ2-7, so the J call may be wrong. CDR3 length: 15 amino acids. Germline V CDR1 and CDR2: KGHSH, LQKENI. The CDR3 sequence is CASSPPGQTNYEQYF. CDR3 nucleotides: TGTGCCAGCTCACCCCCCGGACAGACCAACTACGAGCAGTACTTC.

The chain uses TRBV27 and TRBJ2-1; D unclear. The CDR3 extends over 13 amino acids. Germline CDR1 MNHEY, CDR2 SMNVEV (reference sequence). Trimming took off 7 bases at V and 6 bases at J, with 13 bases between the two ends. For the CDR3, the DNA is TGTGCCAGCAAGCTAGTAGGAACCAATGAGCAGTTCTTC. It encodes CASKLVGTNEQFF.

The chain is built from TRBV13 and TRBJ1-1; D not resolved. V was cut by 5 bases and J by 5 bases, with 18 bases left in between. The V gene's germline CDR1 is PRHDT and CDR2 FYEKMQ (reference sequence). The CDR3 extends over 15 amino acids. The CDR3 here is CASSPREGIRTEAFF. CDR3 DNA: TGTGCCAGCAGCCCGCGGGAGGGAATTCGGACTGAAGCTTTCTTT.